Listed here are 4 T cell receptor beta chains from one sample, sequenced in a study of cytomegalovirus exposure and HLA in healthy donors. The PCR was carried out with 60 Vbeta primers and 13 Jbeta primers. Generated by immunoSEQ multiplex PCR, the TCRdb table keeps only in-frame clones and is missing some. The sample lists some 160,000 clones, 60% to 80% occurring once. Sequenced input: PBMCs. The receptors come from a male donor in good health and CMV-seronegative.

This chain uses TRBV7-3 with TRBJ2-7; 9 bases map to TRBD1. The CDR3 is made up of 15 amino acids. CDR1 is SGHTA, CDR2 FQGTGA, per germline. V was pared by 2 bases and J by 3 bases, with 5 bases of the junction left unmatched. CDR3 in amino acids: CASSLSQGANYEQYF. CDR3 in DNA: TGTGCCAGCAGCTTATCACAGGGGGCAAACTACGAGCAGTACTTC.

The rearrangement links TRBV27 to TRBJ2-3; 7 bases are shared with TRBD1. CDR1 and CDR2 from the germline V gene are MNHEY and SMNVEV (reference sequence). With 5 bases clipped from V and 9 bases from J, the junction kept 5 bases outside the gene matches. This CDR3 spans 12 amino acids. The chain's CDR3 is CASSLTQGTQYF. Here the CDR3 DNA reads TGTGCCAGCAGTCTAACACAGGGGACGCAGTATTTT.

CDR3: CASSPPAGRNSPLHF. CDR3 nucleotides: TGTGCCAGTAGTCCCCCGGCAGGGAGGAATTCACCCCTCCACTTT. The J gene is TRBJ1-6, the V gene TRBV19, with a weak D call TRBD1 (5 bases). The germline V and J ends were trimmed by 5 bases and 7 bases, with 15 bases remaining between them. The germline CDR1 and CDR2 sequences are LNHDA and SQIVND (reference sequence). The CDR3 totals 15 residues.

This rearrangement joins TRBV18 to TRBJ1-2, with D possibly TRBD1 on 6 matching bases. The V and J ends lost 1 base and 7 bases respectively, with 16 bases between them. The CDR3 totals 15 residues. CDR1 and CDR2 from the germline V gene are KGHSH and LQKENI. This chain's CDR3 is CASSPREERDIGYTF. DNA for the CDR3: TGTGCCAGCTCACCACGAGAGGAAAGGGACATTGGCTACACCTTC.